These 19 T cell receptor beta chains originate from one sample sequenced in a study of T cell repertoires in cytomegalovirus infection. TCRdb recomputed calls from the reads with MiXCR, one row per CDR3 protein. The table has 200,000 or so distinct CDR3 sequences, around 20% seen once; the top ten hold around 2.7%. The material sequenced was PBMCs. The receptors come from a human donor in good health (CMV status not recorded). Some clones in this sample may be carry-over from other donors' samples.

This chain connects TRBV29-1 to TRBJ2-5, with D hard to call. Germline V gene lookup returns CDR1 SQVTM and CDR2 ANQGSEA. V gave up 4 bases and J gave up 4 bases, with 16 bases separating them. The CDR3 is 14 amino acids. CDR3 nucleotides: TGCAGCGTTGTGGGTGTTACCGTTGGAGAGACCCAGTACTTC. Translating it yields CSVVGVTVGETQYF.

The CDR3 region is CASSLWGTSTDTQYF. As DNA, the CDR3 is TGCGCCAGCAGCTTATGGGGGACTAGCACAGATACGCAGTATTTT. The chain combines TRBV5-1 with TRBJ2-3, with D possibly matching TRBD2 (6 bases). The V end was cut by 2 bases, the J end by 0 bases, with 10 bases between. Germline lookup yields CDR1 SGHRS and CDR2 YFSETQ. The length of the CDR3 is 15 residues.

This clonotype was detected only a few times. The chain links TRBV4-1 to TRBJ1-2, with D uncertain. This CDR3 comprises 13 residues. Germline V gene lookup returns CDR1 MGHRA and CDR2 YSYEKL. The ends were cut back, 3 bases at V and 1 base at J, with 6 bases in the middle. CDR3 protein: CASSQLLNYGYTF. In DNA form, the CDR3 reads TGCGCCAGCAGCCAGTTACTTAACTATGGCTACACCTTC.

This clonotype occurred many times. V gene TRBV6-5 combines with J gene TRBJ1-2; unclear D gene. The CDR3 is 17 amino acids. Trimming took off 2 bases at V and 1 base at J, with 17 bases between the two ends. Germline CDR1 and CDR2: MNHEY and SVGAGI. The CDR3 loop reads CASSYDPPGLRNYGYTF. The CDR3 region has the DNA TGTGCCAGCAGTTACGACCCCCCGGGCTTACGTAACTATGGCTACACCTTC.

The chain uses TRBV12-3 or TRBV12-4 and TRBJ2-5, with 9 positions matching TRBD1. The CDR3 loop spans 14 amino acids. The V and J ends lost 4 bases and 4 bases, in that order; junction bases with no gene match: 4. For the CDR3, the DNA is TGTGCCAGCAGTTCCGGACAGGGGTCAGAGACCCAGTACTTC. This sequence encodes CASSSGQGSETQYF.

The table lists this clonotype with a few counts. J is TRBJ1-2 and V is TRBV5-6; D ambiguous. CDR3 length equals 14 residues. Germline assignment: CDR1 SGHDT and CDR2 YYEEEE. Trimming cost V 0 bases and J 5 bases, with 11 bases left between them. CDR3 DNA: TGTGCCAGCAGCTTGGGACGGGGAGTATATGGCTACACCTTC. Its protein is CASSLGRGVYGYTF.

The chain employs TRBV20-1 and TRBJ2-3, with 8 nucleotides matching TRBD2. CDR1 and CDR2 (germline): DFQATT, SNEGSKA (reference sequence). J gave up 2 bases and V 6 bases, and 13 bases lay outside the gene matches. The CDR3 spans 16 residues. CDR3 sequence: CSAGPGLGVYTDTQYF. In DNA, the CDR3 is TGCAGTGCGGGACCGGGACTAGGGGTCTACACAGATACGCAGTATTTT.

This clonotype has ten or more counts. CDR3 nucleotides: TGTGCCAGCAGCTTAGAGGGTACCGGTAGAAACACCATATATTTT. This codes for CASSLEGTGRNTIYF. This rearrangement joins TRBV7-2 to TRBJ1-3; no reliable D call. CDR3 length: 15 amino acids. V shed 1 base and J shed 5 bases, with 12 bases lying between them. CDR1 is SGHTA, CDR2 FQGNSA, per germline.

V usage is TRBV27 and J usage is TRBJ2-1, with 7 bases fitting TRBD2. The CDR3 spans 14 residues. With 2 bases clipped from V and 8 bases from J, the junction kept 6 bases outside the gene matches. Germline V CDR1 and CDR2: MNHEY, SMNVEV (reference sequence). The CDR3 sequence: CASSLRTSNHEQFF. CDR3 nucleotide sequence: TGTGCCAGCAGTTTAAGGACTAGTAATCATGAGCAGTTCTTC.

The chain employs TRBV12-5 and TRBJ2-5, with D unclear. V was pared by 3 bases and J by 9 bases, with 17 bases between. The germline gives CDR1 LGHNT, CDR2 FRNRAP. The length of the CDR3 is 14 residues. CDR3 sequence reads: CASGLGSPPRAQYF. CDR3 bases: TGTGCTAGTGGTTTAGGGTCCCCACCTAGGGCCCAGTACTTC.

This clonotype was observed many times. The chain recombines TRBV7-2 with TRBJ1-5, with 7 positions matching TRBD1. J was trimmed by 7 bases and V by 1 base; bases with no gene match: 7. Germline V lookup: CDR1 SGHTA, CDR2 FQGNSA. The CDR3 length is 15 residues. Written as DNA, the CDR3 is TGTGCCAGCAGCTTAGAAAGGGGGCCTCACCAGCCCCAGCATTTT. It is translated as CASSLERGPHQPQHF.

The sample holds a few counts of this clonotype. This chain connects TRBV15 to TRBJ2-7, with a possible D match to TRBD2 (7 bases). There are 14 residues in the CDR3. Germline assignment: CDR1 LNHNV and CDR2 YYDKDF (reference sequence). V was shortened by 8 bases and J by 0 bases, with 14 bases between the two germline ends. The CDR3 loop reads CATGRGGSSYEQYF. Here the CDR3 DNA reads TGTGCCACCGGGAGGGGGGGGAGCTCCTACGAGCAGTACTTC.

This clonotype was seen at least ten times. This chain joins TRBV6-5 and TRBJ2-1; TRBD2 aligns across 13 bases. V was pared by 6 bases and J by 7 bases, with 6 bases of the junction left unmatched. Germline V gene data show CDR1 as MNHEY and CDR2 as SVGAGI. The CDR3 covers 15 residues. The CDR3 spells CASRTSGGAANEQFF. The CDR3 bases are TGTGCCAGCAGAACTAGCGGGGGGGCCGCGAATGAGCAGTTCTTC.

The chain is built from TRBV28 and TRBJ2-7; D is uncertain. Germline V gene lookup returns CDR1 MDHEN and CDR2 SYDVKM. The CDR3 spans 12 residues. Trimming left V 5 bases short and J 3 bases short, with 8 bases between. In nucleotides, the CDR3 is TGTGCCAGCAGTGCCTCAGTCTACGAGCAGTACTTC. Translated, it gives CASSASVYEQYF.

CDR3 residues: CASSAGGGSTDTQYF. In DNA, the CDR3 is TGTGCCAGCAGTGCCGGGGGCGGGAGCACAGATACGCAGTATTTT. This rearrangement joins TRBV6-6 to TRBJ2-3, with D perhaps matching TRBD1 or TRBD2 (6 bases each). The CDR3 is 15 amino acids. Germline values: CDR1 MNHNY, CDR2 SVGAGI (reference sequence). Trimming shortened V by 5 bases and J by 0 bases, and 12 bases separated the two germline ends.

This clonotype showed up just a few times. J is TRBJ2-1 and V is TRBV6-2 or TRBV6-3; D gene unclear. Germline V gene lookup returns CDR1 MNHEY and CDR2 SVGEGT. The CDR3 has 14 residues. V lost 6 bases, J lost 13 bases, and 22 bases lay in between. The CDR3 loop reads CASRSAIGDQTQFF. The CDR3 DNA reads as TGTGCCAGCAGATCCGCAATCGGCGATCAAACCCAGTTCTTC.

This clonotype occurred a few times. The chain has TRBV4-2 and TRBJ1-5, with unresolved D. Germline loops: CDR1 LGHNA, CDR2 YNFKEQ. The germline V and J ends were trimmed by 4 bases and 0 bases, with 13 bases remaining between them. The CDR3 consists of 16 residues. The CDR3 protein is CASSLGAADSNQPQHF. CDR3 nucleotide sequence: TGTGCCAGCAGCCTAGGAGCGGCAGATAGCAATCAGCCCCAGCATTTT.

This clonotype was found many times. The chain combines TRBV6-5 with TRBJ1-1, with 8 bases fitting TRBD1. The J segment lost 11 bases and the V segment lost 6 bases, leaving 8 bases of the junction unmatched. The CDR3 is 12 amino acids. The V gene's germline CDR1 is MNHEY and CDR2 SVGAGI. In DNA form, the CDR3 reads TGTGCCAGCAGCCGGGACAGGCTATTGGCTTTCTTT. Translation: CASSRDRLLAFF.

This clonotype appeared a few times. V usage is TRBV2 and J usage is TRBJ2-6; D uncertain. Trimming cost V 8 bases and J 0 bases, with 5 bases left between them. The germline gives CDR1 SNHLY, CDR2 FYNNEI. This CDR3 is 13 amino acids long. The CDR3 nucleotides are TGTGCCAGCCAAGGCTCTGGGGCCAACGTCCTGACTTTC. It encodes CASQGSGANVLTF.